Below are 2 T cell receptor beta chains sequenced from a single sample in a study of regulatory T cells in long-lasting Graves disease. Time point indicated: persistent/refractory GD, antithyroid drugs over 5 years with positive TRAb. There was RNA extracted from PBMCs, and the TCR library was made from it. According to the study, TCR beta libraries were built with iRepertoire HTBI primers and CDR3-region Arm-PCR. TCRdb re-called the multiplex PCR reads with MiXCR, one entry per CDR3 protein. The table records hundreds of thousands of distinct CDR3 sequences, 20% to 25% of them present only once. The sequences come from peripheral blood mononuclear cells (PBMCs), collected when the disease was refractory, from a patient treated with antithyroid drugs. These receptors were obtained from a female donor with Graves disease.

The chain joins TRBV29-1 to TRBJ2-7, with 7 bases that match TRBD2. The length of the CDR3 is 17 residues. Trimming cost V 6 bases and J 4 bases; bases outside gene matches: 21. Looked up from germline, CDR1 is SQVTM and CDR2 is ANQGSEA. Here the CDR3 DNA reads TGCAGCGTCGAGAAGCGGGAAGGGGTTGAGAATTCGTACGAGCAGTACTTC. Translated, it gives CSVEKREGVENSYEQYF.

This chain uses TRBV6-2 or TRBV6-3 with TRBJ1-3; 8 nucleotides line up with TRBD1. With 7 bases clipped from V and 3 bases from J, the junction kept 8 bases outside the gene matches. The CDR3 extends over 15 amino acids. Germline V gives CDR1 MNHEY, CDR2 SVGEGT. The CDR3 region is CASTSSGGGGNTIYF. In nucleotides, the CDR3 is TGTGCCAGCACTTCCTCAGGGGGCGGTGGAAACACCATATATTTT.